This is a list of T cell receptor beta chains from one sample in a study of blood T cell repertoires in COVID-19. Assay: immunoSEQ multiplex PCR; the TCRdb copy retains only in-frame clones and omits some. The table shows some 120,000 clones, with around 87% occurring only once. The material sequenced was peripheral blood. These TCRs come from a man between 45 and 60 years old with acute or convalescent COVID-19. The CDR3 runs from the conserved cysteine through the conserved F or W. A D gene is named only where the DNA matches it firmly. Clone sizes are given selectively: once, few, many, or a class where the clone is expanded.

V: TRBV19; size: once; D: .; J: TRBJ1-1; length: 13; CDR3: CASSIRTSGEAFF; DNA: TGTGCCAGTAGTATACGGACATCCGGTGAAGCTTTCTTT
V: TRBV5-1; size: .; D: .; J: TRBJ1-3; length: 13; CDR3: CASSLTAGNTIYF; DNA: TGCGCCAGCAGCTTGACAGCTGGAAACACCATATATTTT
V: TRBV30; size: .; D: TRBD1; J: TRBJ1-5; length: 15; CDR3: CAWSVGGQGNQPQHF; DNA: TGTGCCTGGAGTGTAGGGGGACAGGGGAATCAGCCCCAGCATTTT
V: TRBV7-2; size: .; D: .; J: TRBJ1-3; length: 13; CDR3: CASSFGPGNTIYF; DNA: TGTGCCAGCAGCTTTGGCCCTGGAAACACCATATATTTT
V: TRBV5-6; size: .; D: .; J: TRBJ1-2; length: 16; CDR3: CASSLPWTEINYGYTF; DNA: TGTGCCAGCAGCTTGCCATGGACAGAAATTAACTATGGCTACACCTTC
V: TRBV5-8; size: .; D: TRBD1; J: TRBJ1-1; length: 15; CDR3: CASSRRQGAYTEAFF; DNA: TGTGCCAGCAGCCGGCGCCAGGGGGCTTATACTGAAGCTTTCTTT
V: TRBV2; size: .; D: TRBD2; J: TRBJ2-1; length: 15; CDR3: CATKPTSGPYNEQFF; DNA: TGTGCCACCAAACCCACTAGCGGGCCCTACAATGAGCAGTTCTTC
V: TRBV19; size: .; D: .; J: TRBJ1-5; length: 15; CDR3: CASSTGHLSNQPQHF; DNA: TGTGCCAGTAGTACGGGACATCTTAGCAATCAGCCCCAGCATTTT
V: TRBV6-5; size: .; D: TRBD1; J: TRBJ1-2; length: 14; CDR3: CASSKQGFGYGYTF; DNA: TGTGCCAGCAGCAAACAGGGGTTCGGATATGGCTACACCTTC
V: TRBV5-1; size: .; D: .; J: TRBJ2-3; length: 14; CDR3: CASKEGPTTDTQYF; DNA: TGCGCCAGCAAGGAGGGGCCTACGACAGATACGCAGTATTTT
V: TRBV21-1; size: once; D: .; J: TRBJ2-7; length: 14; CDR3: CASSPKEETYEQYF; DNA: TGTGCCAGCAGCCCCAAGGAGGAAACCTACGAGCAGTACTTC
V: TRBV7-2; size: once; D: .; J: TRBJ2-1; length: 13; CDR3: CASSRELRNEQFF; DNA: TGTGCCAGCAGCCGGGAGTTACGAAATGAGCAGTTCTTC
V: TRBV5-1; size: .; D: TRBD2; J: TRBJ2-7; length: 15; CDR3: CASSLGDYSSYEQYF; DNA: TGCGCCAGCAGCTTGGGGGACTACTCAAGTTACGAGCAGTACTTC
V: TRBV5-1; size: .; D: .; J: TRBJ2-4; length: 14; CDR3: CASSYGGLENIQYF; DNA: TGCGCCAGCAGCTACGGGGGGCTGGAAAACATTCAGTACTTC
V: TRBV21-1; size: .; D: .; J: TRBJ1-5; length: 19; CDR3: CASSKGAGDRSSSNQPQHF; DNA: TGTGCCAGCAGCAAAGGTGCAGGGGACCGATCTAGTAGCAATCAGCCCCAGCATTTT
V: TRBV30; size: once; D: TRBD2; J: TRBJ2-3; length: 14; CDR3: CAWSDSGSTYTQYF; DNA: TGTGCCTGGAGTGATAGCGGGAGTACGTATACGCAGTATTTT
V: TRBV30; size: .; D: .; J: TRBJ1-1; length: 12; CDR3: CAWSVRETEAFF; DNA: TGTGCCTGGAGTGTAAGGGAGACTGAAGCTTTCTTT
V: TRBV5-4; size: .; D: .; J: TRBJ1-2; length: 14; CDR3: CASSLKGGNYGYTF; DNA: TGTGCCAGCAGCTTAAAAGGAGGGAACTATGGCTACACCTTC
V: TRBV5-4; size: .; D: .; J: TRBJ1-2; length: 13; CDR3: CASSSDSPYGYTF; DNA: TGTGCCAGCAGCTCGGACAGCCCCTATGGCTACACCTTC
V: TRBV19; size: few; D: TRBD1; J: TRBJ1-1; length: 14; CDR3: CASSPGTGGLRAFF; DNA: TGTGCCAGTAGCCCCGGGACAGGAGGTCTGAGAGCTTTCTTT
V: TRBV27; size: .; D: TRBD2; J: TRBJ2-2; length: 15; CDR3: CASTPRPSGTGELFF; DNA: TGTGCCAGCACCCCCCGGCCTAGCGGCACCGGGGAGCTGTTTTTT
V: TRBV5-1; size: once; D: TRBD2; J: TRBJ2-1; length: 16; CDR3: CASSSGLAGSYNEQFF; DNA: TGCGCCAGCAGCTCGGGACTAGCGGGATCCTACAATGAGCAGTTCTTC
V: TRBV12-3/TRBV12-4; size: .; D: TRBD1; J: TRBJ2-7; length: 13; CDR3: CASRGGQYYEQYF; DNA: TGTGCCAGCAGAGGGGGACAGTACTACGAGCAGTACTTC
V: TRBV5-1; size: .; D: TRBD2; J: TRBJ2-5; length: 16; CDR3: CASSPAPAGGQETQYF; DNA: TGCGCCAGCAGTCCCGCTCCAGCGGGAGGGCAAGAGACCCAGTACTTC
V: TRBV9; size: .; D: .; J: TRBJ2-7; length: 14; CDR3: CASSVRRVSYEQYF; DNA: TGTGCCAGCAGCGTACGACGGGTCTCCTACGAGCAGTACTTC
V: TRBV20-1; size: .; D: .; J: TRBJ2-7; length: 13; CDR3: CSASHQGLYEQYF; DNA: TGCAGTGCTAGTCACCAGGGTCTCTACGAGCAGTACTTC
V: TRBV6-2/TRBV6-3; size: .; D: TRBD2; J: TRBJ2-7; length: 14; CDR3: CASSKLAFSYEQYF; DNA: TGTGCCAGCAGTAAACTAGCGTTCTCCTACGAGCAGTACTTC
V: TRBV28; size: .; D: .; J: TRBJ1-4; length: 12; CDR3: CASLGANEKLFF; DNA: TGTGCCAGCCTAGGGGCTAATGAAAAACTGTTTTTT
V: TRBV27; size: .; D: .; J: TRBJ1-4; length: 14; CDR3: CASTPAGLYEKLFF; DNA: TGTGCCAGCACCCCTGCCGGTTTATATGAAAAACTGTTTTTT
V: TRBV19; size: .; D: TRBD1; J: TRBJ1-2; length: 13; CDR3: CASSTTGGRNYTF; DNA: TGTGCCAGTAGTACGACAGGGGGCAGAAACTACACCTTC
V: TRBV19; size: .; D: TRBD1; J: TRBJ2-7; length: 15; CDR3: CASRRTGGSSYEQYF; DNA: TGTGCCAGTAGGAGGACAGGGGGCTCTTCCTACGAGCAGTACTTC
V: TRBV13; size: .; D: .; J: TRBJ2-1; length: 14; CDR3: CASSIRAGGNEQFF; DNA: TGTGCCAGCAGCATCCGGGCCGGGGGCAATGAGCAGTTCTTC
V: TRBV6-5; size: .; D: .; J: TRBJ2-5; length: 15; CDR3: CASSHQRGIQETQYF; DNA: TGTGCCAGCAGTCACCAACGGGGGATCCAAGAGACCCAGTACTTC
V: TRBV29-1; size: .; D: .; J: TRBJ1-2; length: 11; CDR3: CSVESQAGYTF; DNA: TGCAGCGTTGAATCCCAGGCTGGCTACACCTTC
V: TRBV13; size: once; D: TRBD2; J: TRBJ2-1; length: 16; CDR3: CASSLLRLAGGNEQFF; DNA: TGTGCCAGCAGCTTACTCCGACTAGCGGGAGGCAATGAGCAGTTCTTC
V: TRBV6-5; size: .; D: .; J: TRBJ2-7; length: 14; CDR3: CASSRDWESYEQYF; DNA: TGTGCCAGCAGCCGGGACTGGGAAAGCTACGAGCAGTACTTC
V: TRBV12-5; size: .; D: .; J: TRBJ2-3; length: 15; CDR3: CASGPGLNPTDTQYF; DNA: TGTGCTAGTGGTCCGGGACTCAACCCTACAGATACGCAGTATTTT
V: TRBV5-1; size: .; D: .; J: TRBJ2-5; length: 14; CDR3: CASSLTGSGETQYF; DNA: TGCGCCAGCAGCTTGACAGGGTCAGGAGAGACCCAGTACTTC
V: TRBV5-1; size: few; D: TRBD1; J: TRBJ1-6; length: 14; CDR3: CASTDRGFSSPLHF; DNA: TGCGCCAGTACGGACAGGGGATTTAGTTCACCCCTCCACTTT
V: TRBV19; size: once; D: TRBD1; J: TRBJ1-6; length: 18; CDR3: CASSIEGDRSYYNSPLHF; DNA: TGTGCCAGTAGTATAGAAGGGGACAGAAGTTATTATAATTCACCCCTCCACTTT
V: TRBV7-2; size: .; D: .; J: TRBJ1-1; length: 13; CDR3: CASSLSGNTEAFF; DNA: TGTGCCAGCAGCTTATCGGGAAACACTGAAGCTTTCTTT
V: TRBV5-8; size: .; D: TRBD2; J: TRBJ2-3; length: 17; CDR3: CASSLGTGTSGTDTQYF; DNA: TGTGCCAGCAGCTTGGGCACTGGGACTAGCGGCACAGATACGCAGTATTTT
V: TRBV5-1; size: few; D: .; J: TRBJ2-7; length: 14; CDR3: CASSFRGTYDEQYF; DNA: TGCGCCAGCAGCTTCAGGGGGACTTACGACGAGCAGTACTTC
V: TRBV9; size: few; D: .; J: TRBJ2-1; length: 10; CDR3: CASGHNEQFF; DNA: TGTGCCAGCGGGCACAATGAGCAGTTCTTC
V: TRBV5-1; size: .; D: TRBD2; J: TRBJ2-7; length: 16; CDR3: CASSLRAGGSSYEQYF; DNA: TGCGCCAGCAGCTTGAGAGCTGGCGGGAGCTCCTACGAGCAGTACTTC
V: TRBV19; size: .; D: TRBD1; J: TRBJ2-3; length: 13; CDR3: CATLGTGEDTQYF; DNA: TGTGCCACTCTGGGGACAGGGGAGGATACGCAGTATTTT
V: TRBV6-5; size: .; D: TRBD1; J: TRBJ1-2; length: 14; CDR3: CATLRGQRKDGYTF; DNA: TGTGCCACTCTCCGGGGACAGAGGAAAGATGGCTACACCTTC